The 26 T cell receptor beta chains below come from one sample, sequenced in a study of blood T cells in healthy people across ages (dated by TCRdb to between 2014 and 2017). Preparation of the library involved 5' RACE. These reads were obtained on an Illumina HiSeq 2500. A second PCR of roughly 7 to 12 cycles was run with a J-beta primer mix and a sample-barcoded 5' primer. Starting from the raw public reads, TCRdb applied fastp trimming at Q25, assembled clones with MiXCR and retained in-frame beta chains. CDR3 protein duplicates are merged, each entry listing the most common genes and DNA. Here the sample has approximately 800,000 distinct CDR3 sequences; around 25% occur a single time. Clones ranked in the top ten supply less than 3.5% of the sample. This sample also appeared in a second study, on T cells of mothers and their children.

Sequenced: blood. All receptors come from a boy aged 5-17 years in good health.

This clonotype showed up just a few times. The chain combines TRBV24-1 with TRBJ2-7, with 7 bases identical to TRBD2. Germline CDR1 is KGHDR and CDR2 is SFDVKD. This CDR3 contains 14 residues. V dropped 5 bases and J dropped 0; count of bases not matched to a gene: 3. In DNA form, the CDR3 reads TGTGCCACCAGTGCCGGCGGGGGCTCCTACGAGCAGTACTTC. Translating it yields CATSAGGGSYEQYF.

V is TRBV19 and J is TRBJ2-1; a possible D gene is TRBD2 (5 bases). The CDR3 loop spans 14 amino acids. Germline V gene data show CDR1 as LNHDA and CDR2 as SQIVND (reference sequence). Trimming removed 0 bases from V and 3 bases from J, with 6 bases in between. CDR3 amino acids: CASSIDAGYNEQFF. CDR3 coding DNA: TGTGCCAGTAGTATAGATGCGGGCTACAATGAGCAGTTCTTC.

The J gene is TRBJ1-2, the V gene TRBV20-1; TRBD1 might be the D (6 bases). The CDR3 length is 14 residues. V lost 3 bases to trimming and J lost 2 bases, with 13 bases between them. CDR1 and CDR2 (germline): DFQATT, SNEGSKA (reference sequence). This CDR3 reads CSARTLGGNYGYTF. In DNA form, the CDR3 reads TGCAGTGCTAGGACGCTAGGGGGAAACTATGGCTACACCTTC.

This chain links TRBV7-2 with TRBJ1-2; weak D call: TRBD1 (6 bases). The length of the CDR3 is 13 residues. Trimming removed 5 bases from V and 3 bases from J, with 10 bases in between. The V gene's germline CDR1 is SGHTA and CDR2 FQGNSA. This CDR3 reads CASSGGQHYGYTF. The CDR3 nucleotides read TGTGCCAGCAGCGGAGGACAGCACTATGGCTACACCTTC.

J is TRBJ2-5 and V is TRBV12-3 or TRBV12-4; D unclear. CDR3 length: 15 amino acids. Trimming cost V 5 bases and J 0 bases, with 13 bases left between them. The CDR3 DNA reads as TGTGCCAGCAGTCCAAAGGGTTGGTACCAAGAGACCCAGTACTTC. Residues: CASSPKGWYQETQYF.

At least ten counts were recorded for this clonotype. The V call is TRBV5-1, the J call TRBJ2-2, with unresolved D. This CDR3 has 14 amino acids. The germline gives CDR1 SGHRS, CDR2 YFSETQ. The V and J ends lost 0 bases and 2 bases respectively, with 5 bases between them. The CDR3 DNA follows: TGCGCCAGCAGCTTGGGACACAACACCGGGGAGCTGTTTTTT. It yields the protein CASSLGHNTGELFF.

This rearrangement joins TRBV25-1 to TRBJ2-2; 9 bases match TRBD2. The CDR3 totals 16 residues. V dropped 1 base and J dropped 5; count of bases not matched to a gene: 5. Germline V gene data show CDR1 as MGHDK and CDR2 as SYGVNS. The CDR3, as DNA: TGTGCCAGCAGTGAATGGACTAGCGTAGGAACCGGGGAGCTGTTTTTT. Its translation: CASSEWTSVGTGELFF.

In the case of this clonotype: Germline is not matched at one junction end, which may reflect a read error. The rearrangement joins TRBV7-3 to TRBJ2-5, with a weak D call TRBD2 (7 bases). The closer fit of TRBJ2-1 to the DNA end suggests the J call may be wrong. The CDR3 totals 14 residues. Germline V lookup: CDR1 SGHTA, CDR2 FQGTGA. In DNA form, the CDR3 reads TGTGCCAGCAGCTTAACAGGGGGGGGGAATGGGCAGTTCTTC. As protein: CASSLTGGGNGQFF.

This clonotype turned up a few times. This chain joins TRBV12-3 or TRBV12-4 and TRBJ2-7; 12 positions match TRBD2. The CDR3 covers 19 residues. Trimming at V came to 5 bases and at J to 2 bases, leaving 16 bases not matched to a gene. CDR3 residues: CASSARLAGVALRTYEQYF. Written as DNA, the CDR3 is TGTGCCAGCAGTGCAAGACTAGCGGGGGTAGCCCTCCGAACCTACGAGCAGTACTTC.

This clonotype came up a few times. V gene TRBV7-9 combines with J gene TRBJ2-5, with 8 bases aligning to TRBD2. CDR1 and CDR2 (germline): SEHNR, FQNEAQ (reference sequence). CDR3 size: 14 residues. The ends lost 3 bases at V and 8 bases at J; junction bases unmatched: 8. The CDR3 is CASSFPGLGGTQYF. In nucleotides, the CDR3 is TGTGCCAGCAGCTTTCCGGGACTAGGGGGAACCCAGTACTTC.

Only one count was recorded for this clonotype. This chain joins TRBV20-1 and TRBJ2-1; TRBD2 matches 11 bases. The germline CDR1 and CDR2 sequences are DFQATT and SNEGSKA (reference sequence). Trimming removed 6 bases from V and 0 bases from J; junction bases left unmatched: 10. The CDR3 covers 17 residues. The CDR3 protein is CSAQLAGGLFSYNEQFF. Here the CDR3 DNA reads TGCAGTGCGCAGCTAGCGGGGGGACTATTCTCCTACAATGAGCAGTTCTTC.

The V and J genes are TRBV6-6 and TRBJ2-1; 9 bases agree with TRBD1. Gene TRBJ2-7 matches the end of the DNA better, so the J call may be wrong. The CDR3 runs to 12 residues. Germline V CDR1 and CDR2: MNHNY, SVGAGI (reference sequence). The CDR3 nucleotides are TGTGCCGGCGGACAGGGGTCCTACGAGCAGTACTTC. Translation gives CAGGQGSYEQYF.

The chain links TRBV12-3 or TRBV12-4 to TRBJ1-4; perhaps TRBD1 as D (5 bases). V lost 5 bases and J lost 7, with 20 bases in between. The CDR3 consists of 16 residues. Here the CDR3 DNA reads TGTGCCAGCAGTACGCGCCGGGGGTCGGTGGGTGAAAAACTGTTTTTT. This gives the protein CASSTRRGSVGEKLFF.

The chain combines TRBV5-6 with TRBJ2-5; 10 positions match TRBD1. The V gene end was trimmed by 3 bases and the J gene end by 3 bases; junction bases not matched to a gene: 2. CDR3 length: 14 amino acids. Germline CDR1 reads SGHDT; CDR2 reads YYEEEE. CDR3 sequence: CASSWDRGKETQYF. Here the CDR3 DNA reads TGTGCCAGCAGCTGGGACAGGGGAAAAGAGACCCAGTACTTC. Filled out from reference TRBV5-6 and TRBJ2-5, the complete variable domain reads DAGVTQSPTHLIKTRGQQVTLRCSPKSGHDTVSWYQQALGQGPQFIFQYYEEEERQRGNFPDRFSGHQFPNYSSELNVNALLLGDSALYLCASSWDRGKETQYFGPGTRLLVL.

This chain joins TRBV2 and TRBJ1-3; D remains unclear. This CDR3 has 12 amino acids. CDR1 and CDR2 (germline): SNHLY, FYNNEI. V lost 0 bases, J lost 3 bases, and 0 bases lay in between. The CDR3 loop is CASSEAGNTIYF. The DNA of the CDR3 is TGTGCCAGCAGTGAAGCTGGAAACACCATATATTTT.

The sample holds one count of this clonotype. The CDR3 loop is CASSPHRGNIQYF. As DNA, the CDR3 is TGTGCCAGCAGTCCCCACAGGGGGAACATTCAGTACTTC. The rearrangement links TRBV6-6 to TRBJ2-4; 8 bases map to TRBD1. This CDR3 has 13 amino acids. The germline V gene has CDR1 MNHNY and CDR2 SVGAGI (reference sequence). V shed 5 bases and J 7 bases; nucleotides not matched to a gene: 4.

A few counts support this clonotype. The V gene is TRBV16, the J gene TRBJ1-2; 10 nucleotides agree with TRBD1. From germline, CDR1 is KGHSY and CDR2 FQNENV. The CDR3 runs 16 residues. V shed 4 bases and J 4 bases; nucleotides not matched to a gene: 9. This chain's CDR3 is CASSLPGQGPSYGYTF. The CDR3 DNA is TGTGCCAGCAGCCTGCCGGGACAGGGGCCATCCTATGGCTACACCTTC.

A few counts support this clonotype. The CDR3 coding sequence is TGTGCCAGCAGCTCCCAGGTGTCGGGGGTACTCCTCCAAGAGACCCAGTACTTC. This gives the protein CASSSQVSGVLLQETQYF. The chain is built from TRBV13 and TRBJ2-5, with D tentatively TRBD2 (6 bases). CDR1 and CDR2 (germline): PRHDT, FYEKMQ (reference sequence). CDR3 length: 18 amino acids. The ends were cut back, 4 bases at V and 1 base at J, with 22 bases in the middle.

This clonotype has a single count. This chain joins TRBV5-5 and TRBJ2-3, with a weak D call TRBD1 (6 bases). This CDR3 is built from 16 residues. Germline loops: CDR1 SGHKS, CDR2 YYEKEE (reference sequence). V was cut by 5 bases and J by 6 bases, with 22 bases left in between. The CDR3 reads CASSRQGPVSIDTQYF. The CDR3 region has the DNA TGTGCCAGCAGTCGGCAGGGGCCGGTTTCTATTGATACGCAGTATTTT.

This clonotype was picked up a small number of times. The chain employs TRBV28 and TRBJ2-5; 9 bases map to TRBD1. This CDR3 has 16 amino acids. V was clipped by 6 bases and J by 2 bases; unmatched bases: 10. In germline, CDR1 is MDHEN, CDR2 SYDVKM. The CDR3 coding sequence is TGTGCCAGCAGCCCGGCTAGGGACAGGGTACAAGAGACCCAGTACTTC. It encodes CASSPARDRVQETQYF.

This clonotype appeared many times. The V and J genes are TRBV28 and TRBJ2-5; 8 bases align to TRBD1. The J segment lost 5 bases and the V segment lost 6 bases, leaving 11 bases of the junction unmatched. Per the germline V gene, CDR1 is MDHEN and CDR2 is SYDVKM. The CDR3 loop spans 15 amino acids. CDR3 DNA: TGTGCCAGCAGCTCCGGACAGGGCGGTCGGGAGACCCAGTACTTC. Amino acid sequence: CASSSGQGGRETQYF. Supplemented by reference TRBV28 and TRBJ2-5, the full variable domain reads DVKVTQSSRYLVKRTGEKVFLECVQDMDHENMFWYRQDPGLGLRLIYFSYDVKMKEKGDIPEGYSVSREKKERFSLILESASTNQTSMYLCASSSGQGGRETQYFGPGTRLLVL.

Worth noting for this clonotype: A read error is possible here, since a much larger clone lies one base away. The gene calls are TRBV7-8 and TRBJ2-7; no clear D. Trimming took off 6 bases at V and 5 bases at J, with 8 bases between the two ends. Per germline, CDR1 SGHVS and CDR2 FQNEAQ. The CDR3 runs to 11 residues. CDR3 nucleotides: TGTGCCAGCAGTCCCCAGGACGAGCAGTACTTC. This sequence encodes CASSPQDEQYF.

The chain couples TRBV11-2 to TRBJ1-1; D gene uncertain. V lost 1 base to trimming and J lost 6 bases, with 9 bases between them. The V gene's germline CDR1 is SGHAT and CDR2 FQNNGV. The length of the CDR3 is 13 residues. The CDR3 here is CASSLGEVAEAFF. CDR3 nucleotides: TGTGCCAGCAGCTTAGGAGAGGTGGCTGAAGCTTTCTTT.

The table lists this clonotype with a few counts. V usage is TRBV5-1 and J usage is TRBJ2-3, with D unclear. CDR3 length: 11 amino acids. The germline gives CDR1 SGHRS, CDR2 YFSETQ. Trimming took 6 bases from V and 4 from J, leaving 6 bases between them. This chain's CDR3 is CASTFSDTQYF. The CDR3 bases are TGCGCCAGCACGTTCTCAGATACGCAGTATTTT.

The rearrangement links TRBV20-1 to TRBJ2-7; D might be TRBD1 or TRBD2, each matching 7 bases. This CDR3 contains 15 residues. Trimming left V 6 bases short and J 3 bases short, with 21 bases between. CDR1 and CDR2 (germline): DFQATT, SNEGSKA (reference sequence). CDR3 bases: TGCAGTGCCCCCCAGGGAGGGACAGCCCTCTACGAGCAGTACTTC. Translating it yields CSAPQGGTALYEQYF.

This clonotype was found a few times. The chain joins TRBV6-5 to TRBJ2-3, with 8 positions matching TRBD1. This CDR3 spans 14 amino acids. Germline V gene data show CDR1 as MNHEY and CDR2 as SVGAGI. Trimming took 6 bases from V and 5 from J; bases not matched to a gene: 7. CDR3 in DNA: TGTGCCAGCAGCAACACCGGACAGGGAGATACGCAGTATTTT. Amino acids: CASSNTGQGDTQYF.